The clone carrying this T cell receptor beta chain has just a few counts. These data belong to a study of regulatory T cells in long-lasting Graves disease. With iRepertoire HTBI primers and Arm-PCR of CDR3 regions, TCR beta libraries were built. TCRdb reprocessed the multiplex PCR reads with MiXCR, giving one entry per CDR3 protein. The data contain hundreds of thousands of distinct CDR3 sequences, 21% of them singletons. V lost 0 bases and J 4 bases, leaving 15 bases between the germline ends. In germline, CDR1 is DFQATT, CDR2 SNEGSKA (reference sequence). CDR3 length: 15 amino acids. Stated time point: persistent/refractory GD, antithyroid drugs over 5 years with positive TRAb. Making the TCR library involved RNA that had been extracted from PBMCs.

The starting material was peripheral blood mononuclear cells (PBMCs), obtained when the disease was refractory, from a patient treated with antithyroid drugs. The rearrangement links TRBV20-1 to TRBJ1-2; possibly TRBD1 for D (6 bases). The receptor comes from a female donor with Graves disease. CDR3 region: CSARDLIKGGYGYTF. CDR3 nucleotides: TGCAGTGCTAGAGATCTCATCAAGGGGGGCTATGGCTACACCTTC.